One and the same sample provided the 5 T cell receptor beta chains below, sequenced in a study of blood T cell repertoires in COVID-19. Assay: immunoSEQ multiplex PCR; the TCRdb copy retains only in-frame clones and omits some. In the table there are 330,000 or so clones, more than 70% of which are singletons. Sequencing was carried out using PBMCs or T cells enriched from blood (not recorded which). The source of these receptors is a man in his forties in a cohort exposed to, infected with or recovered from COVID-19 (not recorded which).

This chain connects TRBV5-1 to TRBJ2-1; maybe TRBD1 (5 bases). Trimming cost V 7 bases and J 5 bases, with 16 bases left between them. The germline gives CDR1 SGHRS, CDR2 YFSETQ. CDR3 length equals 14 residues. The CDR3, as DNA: TGCGCCAGCGCACGGCAGGGTGGCGACAATGAGCAGTTCTTC. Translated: CASARQGGDNEQFF.

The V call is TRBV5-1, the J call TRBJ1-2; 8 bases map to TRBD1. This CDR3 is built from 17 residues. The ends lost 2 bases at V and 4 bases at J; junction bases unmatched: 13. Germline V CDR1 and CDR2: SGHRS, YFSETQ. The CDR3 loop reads CASSFEAGGTPIYGYTF. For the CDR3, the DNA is TGCGCCAGCAGCTTCGAGGCAGGGGGCACCCCTATCTATGGCTACACCTTC. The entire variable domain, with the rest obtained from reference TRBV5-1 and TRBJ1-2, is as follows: KAGVTQTPRYLIKTRGQQVTLSCSPISGHRSVSWYQQTPGQGLQFLFEYFSETQRNKGNFPGRFSGRQFSNSRSEMNVSTLELGDSALYLCASSFEAGGTPIYGYTFGSGTRLTVV.

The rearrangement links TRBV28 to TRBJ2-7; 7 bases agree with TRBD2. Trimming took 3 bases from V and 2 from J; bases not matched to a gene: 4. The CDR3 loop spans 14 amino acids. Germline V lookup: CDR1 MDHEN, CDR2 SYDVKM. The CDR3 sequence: CASSFSSGTYEQYF. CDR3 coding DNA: TGTGCCAGCAGTTTTTCTAGCGGAACCTACGAGCAGTACTTC.

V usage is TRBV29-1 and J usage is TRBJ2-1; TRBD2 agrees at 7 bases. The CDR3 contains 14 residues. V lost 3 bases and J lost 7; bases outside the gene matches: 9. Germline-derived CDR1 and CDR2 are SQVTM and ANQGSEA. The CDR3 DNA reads TGCAGCGTTGACCCGGGAGGAGAGCTAAATGAGCAGTTCTTC. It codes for CSVDPGGELNEQFF.

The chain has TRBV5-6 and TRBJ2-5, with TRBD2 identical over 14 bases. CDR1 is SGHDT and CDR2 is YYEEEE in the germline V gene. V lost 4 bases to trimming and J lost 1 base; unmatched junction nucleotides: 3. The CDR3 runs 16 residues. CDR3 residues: CASSPGLAGGQETQYF. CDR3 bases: TGTGCCAGCAGCCCCGGACTAGCGGGAGGCCAAGAGACCCAGTACTTC.